This T cell receptor (beta chain) appears in the sequencing data of a study of cytotoxic CD8 clonotypes in ibrutinib-treated CLL. Whole-study context: Response specimens were obtained following a median treatment duration of roughly 11 months, with a range of 6 to 36. Study-wide findings and caveats: Clonality (at baseline) was higher than in age-matched healthy donors and tracked circulating CD8+ T-cell counts.

This clone has only one observation. What it binds is unknown. Profiled with immunoSEQ multiplex PCR; TCRdb holds only in-frame clones, not every one. The top ten clones hold 3% to 3.5% of a sample with 160,000 or so clones, more than 70% of them seen once. The specimen comprised PBMCs, sampled at disease progression, from a patient treated with ibrutinib. This TCR derives from a human donor with chronic lymphocytic leukemia.

CDR3 in amino acids: CASSSRVRDTQYF. In DNA, the CDR3 is TGTGCCAGCAGCTCTCGGGTAAGAGATACGCAGTATTTT. The chain has TRBV11-3 and TRBJ2-3; D is unresolved. CDR3 length: 13 amino acids. V was shortened by 4 bases and J by 5 bases, with 10 bases between the two germline ends. Germline CDR1 SGHNT, CDR2 YENEEA.